This T cell receptor beta chain emerged from a study of T cell changes during pregnancy in multiple sclerosis. Trimming removed 5 bases from V and 6 bases from J; junction bases left unmatched: 8. The germline V gene encodes CDR1 MDHEN and CDR2 SYDVKM. The CDR3 covers 14 residues. Produced via immunoSEQ multiplex PCR; TCRdb's table is partial and in-frame only. Among 20,000 or so clones listed, approximately 91% were seen once. This clone has a single count. V and J are TRBV28 and TRBJ2-7, with 9 bases that match TRBD1. The material was CD4+ T cells from peripheral blood mononuclear cells, obtained after pregnancy. The source of this sequence is a female donor in good health, enrolled as a control in a pregnancy study. The CDR3 is CASSTSGTGFEQYF. In DNA, the CDR3 is TGTGCCAGCAGTACCTCCGGGACAGGGTTCGAGCAGTACTTC.